Reported below is one T cell receptor (beta chain). V was clipped by 0 bases and J by 9 bases, with 4 bases between them. Looked up from germline, CDR1 is SGHRS and CDR2 is YFSETQ. CDR3 length: 11 amino acids. The record originates from a study of blood T cell repertoires in COVID-19. Across the study: Sources were T cells, B-cell-depleted T cells, or PBMCs; the material itself was cDNA or gDNA.

The table came from immunoSEQ multiplex PCR; TCRdb's copy has only in-frame clones and leaves some out. The repertoire holds approximately 84,000 clones, with about 80% as singletons. The receptor comes from a human donor in a cohort sampled during active COVID-19. The sequenced sample consisted of peripheral blood. This rearrangement joins TRBV5-1 to TRBJ2-1; the D is unclear. DNA for the CDR3: TGCGCCAGCAGCTTGGACGGTGAGCAGTTCTTC. The encoded protein is CASSLDGEQFF.